Included here is one T cell receptor (beta chain) sequence, with context. This specimen comes from a study of monozygotic twins with inflammatory bowel disease. Via template switching, UMIs carrying a 6-nucleotide sample barcode were introduced. TCRdb re-called the 5' RACE reads and gives one entry per CDR3 protein, without DNA. The sample table sets out around 400,000 distinct CDR3 sequences. A 2.5 ml blood sample was drawn per donor. In germline, CDR1 is LGHDT, CDR2 YNNKEL (reference sequence). This CDR3 spans 16 amino acids. The material sequenced was blood. The TCR was taken from a human donor with ulcerative colitis or Crohn's disease, or a healthy co-twin of an affected twin (not recorded which). V usage is TRBV3-1 and J usage is TRBJ2-2; TCRdb designates TRBD1, a call that cannot be tested without DNA. The CDR3 loop is CASSHQNQGRTGELFF.